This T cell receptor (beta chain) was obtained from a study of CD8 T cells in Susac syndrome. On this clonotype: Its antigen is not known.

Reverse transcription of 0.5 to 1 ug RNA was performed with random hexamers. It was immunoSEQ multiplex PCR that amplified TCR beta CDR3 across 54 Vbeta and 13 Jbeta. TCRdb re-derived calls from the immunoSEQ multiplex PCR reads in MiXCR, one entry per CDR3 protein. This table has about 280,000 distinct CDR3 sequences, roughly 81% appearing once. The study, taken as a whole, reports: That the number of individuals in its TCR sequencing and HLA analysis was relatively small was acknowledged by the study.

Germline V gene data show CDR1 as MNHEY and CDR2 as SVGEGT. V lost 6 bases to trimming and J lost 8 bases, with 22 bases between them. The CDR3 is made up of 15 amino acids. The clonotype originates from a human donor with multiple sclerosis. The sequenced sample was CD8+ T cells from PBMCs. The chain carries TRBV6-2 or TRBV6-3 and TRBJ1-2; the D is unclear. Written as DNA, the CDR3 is TGTGCCAGCAGGCACCGCGAGATGGGGTTACGGGGCTACACCTTC. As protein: CASRHREMGLRGYTF.